The 31 T cell receptor beta chains listed next were all sequenced from one sample in a study of blood T cell repertoires in COVID-19. Using immunoSEQ multiplex PCR, the repertoire was profiled, and TCRdb retains in-frame clones only, with some absent. The table has approximately 210,000 clones, about 91% seen once. The sample was peripheral blood. The receptors originated from a man aged 30 to 39 with acute or convalescent COVID-19.

The chain has TRBV4-1 and TRBJ2-7; 9 bases are a match to TRBD1. In germline, CDR1 is MGHRA, CDR2 YSYEKL. The CDR3 is made up of 15 amino acids. J gave up 4 bases and V 0 bases, and 4 bases lay outside the gene matches. The CDR3 is CASSQEHDRGYEQYF. CDR3 coding DNA: TGCGCCAGCAGCCAAGAACATGACAGGGGGTACGAGCAGTACTTC.

Written as DNA, the CDR3 is TGTGCCAGTAGTATAGATCTCCGACTAGCGGGAGCCAAAAACATTCAGTACTTC. Its protein is CASSIDLRLAGAKNIQYF. The chain links TRBV19 to TRBJ2-4; 10 bases fit TRBD2. This CDR3 comprises 18 residues. Germline assignment: CDR1 LNHDA and CDR2 SQIVND (reference sequence). V was pared by 0 bases and J by 0 bases, with 5 bases of the junction left unmatched.

V is TRBV6-5 and J is TRBJ1-6, with D perhaps TRBD1 (6 bases). This CDR3 has 15 amino acids. V was cut by 1 base and J by 6 bases, with 10 bases left in between. Germline-derived CDR1 and CDR2 are MNHEY and SVGAGI. CDR3 sequence (DNA): TGTGCCAGCAGTTACTACGGCAGGGGTAATTCACCCCTCCACTTT. Protein sequence: CASSYYGRGNSPLHF.

The genes are TRBV3-1 (or the pseudogene TRBV3-2) and TRBJ2-5; TRBD2 is a possible D gene (6 bases). V was trimmed by 1 base and J by 3 bases, leaving 9 bases between them. The CDR3 consists of 14 residues. Germline V lookup: CDR1 LGHDT, CDR2 YNNKEL (reference sequence). In DNA form, the CDR3 reads TGTGCCAGCAGCCAAGTTGGAGGGAAAGAGACCCAGTACTTC. It codes for CASSQVGGKETQYF.

This chain links TRBV5-1 with TRBJ2-1; TRBD2 aligns across 9 bases. Germline V gives CDR1 SGHRS, CDR2 YFSETQ. Trimming cost V 3 bases and J 1 base; bases outside gene matches: 5. The CDR3 sequence is 16 residues long. The CDR3 coding sequence is TGCGCCAGCAGCTCTCTAGCGGGAATATCCTACAATGAGCAGTTCTTC. Residues: CASSSLAGISYNEQFF.

This chain joins TRBV6-6 and TRBJ1-5, with D maybe TRBD1 (6 bases). The ends were cut back, 10 bases at V and 0 bases at J, with 13 bases in the middle. There are 14 residues in the CDR3. Germline-derived CDR1 and CDR2 are MNHNY and SVGAGI (reference sequence). The DNA of the CDR3 is TGTGCCACCTTGGGACAAATTAGCAATCAGCCCCAGCATTTT. Protein: CATLGQISNQPQHF.

The V and J genes are TRBV11-3 and TRBJ2-1; D perhaps matches TRBD2 (7 bases). Germline assignment: CDR1 SGHNT and CDR2 YENEEA. V was trimmed by 11 bases and J by 7 bases, leaving 18 bases between them. This CDR3 has 13 amino acids. The CDR3 nucleotides read TGTGCCTCCAAGGGGGAGGGGGGGAATGAGCAGTTCTTC. This sequence encodes CASKGEGGNEQFF.

The genes are TRBV30 and TRBJ2-3, with 9 bases identical to TRBD2. Unmatched junction bases numbered 9, after V lost 4 bases and J lost 1 base. The germline CDR1 and CDR2 sequences are GTSNPN and SVGIG (reference sequence). The CDR3 is 16 residues long. The CDR3 sequence is CAWTSGRIPGTDTQYF. CDR3 sequence (DNA): TGTGCCTGGACAAGCGGGAGGATCCCAGGCACAGATACGCAGTATTTT.

The chain carries TRBV19 and TRBJ1-5, with D perhaps TRBD1 (5 bases). The CDR3 contains 15 residues. V was cut by 1 base and J by 2 bases, with 9 bases left in between. Germline V gene data show CDR1 as LNHDA and CDR2 as SQIVND (reference sequence). The DNA for the CDR3 is TGTGCCAGTAGTATAGGTAGGGGTGGCAATCAGCCCCAGCATTTT. Encoded protein: CASSIGRGGNQPQHF.

This clone was observed a single time. V is TRBV10-1 and J is TRBJ2-7, with unresolved D. CDR3 length: 13 amino acids. Per the germline V gene, CDR1 is WNHNN and CDR2 is SYGVQD (reference sequence). The germline V and J ends were trimmed by 6 bases and 1 base, with 10 bases remaining between them. CDR3 in amino acids: CASRPTTSYEQYF. The CDR3 DNA is TGCGCCAGCAGGCCGACAACGTCCTACGAGCAGTACTTC.

The chain has TRBV3-1 (or the pseudogene TRBV3-2) and TRBJ1-3; no reliable D call. V was clipped by 0 bases and J by 3 bases, with 9 bases between them. There are 15 residues in the CDR3. The germline V gene has CDR1 LGHDT and CDR2 YNNKEL (reference sequence). In DNA form, the CDR3 reads TGTGCCAGCAGCCAAGATCGAGGATATGGAAACACCATATATTTT. It codes for CASSQDRGYGNTIYF.

This chain connects TRBV3-1 (or the pseudogene TRBV3-2) to TRBJ2-1; D perhaps matches TRBD2 (6 bases). The CDR3 spans 15 residues. Trimming cost V 2 bases and J 4 bases, with 12 bases left between them. The germline CDR1 and CDR2 sequences are LGHDT and YNNKEL (reference sequence). This CDR3 is CASSQTRGTYNEQFF. Here the CDR3 DNA reads TGTGCCAGCAGCCAAACACGCGGGACTTACAATGAGCAGTTCTTC.

The chain combines TRBV29-1 with TRBJ2-1, with 13 positions matching TRBD2. Germline values: CDR1 SQVTM, CDR2 ANQGSEA. V was pared by 6 bases and J by 7 bases, with 6 bases of the junction left unmatched. This CDR3 is 14 amino acids long. The CDR3 protein is CSVQWTSGRNEQFF. The CDR3 region has the DNA TGCAGCGTGCAATGGACTAGCGGGAGAAATGAGCAGTTCTTC.

This rearrangement joins TRBV11-2 to TRBJ2-2; possible D gene TRBD1, 6 bases. V lost 5 bases, J lost 4 bases, and 14 bases lay in between. Germline V lookup: CDR1 SGHAT, CDR2 FQNNGV. The CDR3 has 15 amino acids. For the CDR3, the DNA is TGTGCCAGCAGCCCCGACAGGCGTAGCACCGGGGAGCTGTTTTTT. It yields the protein CASSPDRRSTGELFF.

This CDR3 reads CASSSRTGSYEQYF. The CDR3 nucleotides are TGTGCCAGCAGTTCCCGGACAGGCAGCTACGAGCAGTACTTC. The chain recombines TRBV27 with TRBJ2-7; 7 nucleotides line up with TRBD1. The junction had 6 bases not matched to a gene; V was cut back by 4 bases and J by 3 bases. CDR1 MNHEY and CDR2 SMNVEV come from the germline V gene (reference sequence). CDR3 length: 14 amino acids.

A note on this clone: A read error may produce the germline difference seen at one junction end. The chain couples TRBV12-3 or TRBV12-4 to TRBJ1-5; D is ambiguous. The CDR3 consists of 12 residues. The CDR3 spells CASRTGNRPQHF. Here the CDR3 DNA reads TGTGCCAGCAGGACGGGGAATCGGCCCCAGCATTTT.

The chain recombines TRBV20-1 with TRBJ1-1, with TRBD1 identical over 7 bases. The V gene's germline CDR1 is DFQATT and CDR2 SNEGSKA (reference sequence). There are 14 residues in the CDR3. J lost 6 bases, V lost 3 bases, and 10 bases had no gene match. The CDR3 coding sequence is TGCAGTGCTAGTAAGTTGACAGGGCGGGCTGAAGCTTTCTTT. Encoded protein: CSASKLTGRAEAFF.

Only one count was recorded for this clone. The chain has TRBV5-1 and TRBJ1-2; the D is unclear. Germline V lookup: CDR1 SGHRS, CDR2 YFSETQ. V was pared by 0 bases and J by 8 bases, with 14 bases between. The CDR3 is 14 residues long. CDR3 sequence: CASSLAVVPGGYTF. CDR3 DNA: TGCGCCAGCAGCTTGGCCGTAGTGCCGGGAGGCTACACCTTC.

The CDR3 nucleotides are TGCGCCAGCAGCCTCAGGGGTGGGGACACTGAAGCTTTCTTT. Protein: CASSLRGGDTEAFF. This chain links TRBV5-1 with TRBJ1-1, with TRBD1 as a possible D gene (6 bases). This CDR3 has 14 amino acids. V was pared by 4 bases and J by 3 bases, with 13 bases between. The germline V gene has CDR1 SGHRS and CDR2 YFSETQ.

The CDR3 region is CATSGMISGKLFF. The DNA for the CDR3 is TGTGCCACCAGCGGTATGATCTCAGGAAAACTGTTTTTT. The chain uses TRBV15 and TRBJ1-4; D is unresolved. The germline gives CDR1 LNHNV, CDR2 YYDKDF (reference sequence). Trimming pared 5 bases from V and 10 bases from J, leaving 14 bases between. This CDR3 is built from 13 residues.

The chain carries TRBV11-2 and TRBJ1-2; no clear D. CDR3 length: 14 residues. The germline CDR1 and CDR2 sequences are SGHAT and FQNNGV. V was shortened by 0 bases and J by 4 bases, with 9 bases between the two germline ends. In nucleotides, the CDR3 is TGTGCCAGCAGCTTAGATTCGAGGGCCTATGGCTACACCTTC. This codes for CASSLDSRAYGYTF.

The chain has TRBV7-8 and TRBJ1-3; no clear D gene. CDR3 size: 14 residues. Germline lookup yields CDR1 SGHVS and CDR2 FQNEAQ. V lost 1 base and J 4 bases, leaving 8 bases between the germline ends. The CDR3 region has the DNA TGTGCCAGCAGCTTAGTAGAAGTCGGAAACACCATATATTTT. Translation gives CASSLVEVGNTIYF.

The genes are TRBV18 and TRBJ2-7, with 8 bases matching TRBD1. CDR3 length equals 14 residues. V lost 4 bases, J lost 7 bases, and 9 bases stayed unmatched. The V gene's germline CDR1 is KGHSH and CDR2 LQKENI. Here the CDR3 reads CASSQIPTGVEQYF. In DNA form, the CDR3 reads TGTGCCAGCTCACAAATACCGACAGGGGTTGAGCAGTACTTC.

The gene calls are TRBV9 and TRBJ1-1; weak D call: TRBD1 (5 bases). The V end was cut by 4 bases, the J end by 4 bases, with 14 bases between. Germline V gene data show CDR1 as SGDLS and CDR2 as YYNGEE. The CDR3 is 14 amino acids. The CDR3 DNA sequence: TGTGCCAGCAGCCTAGGGACTTCGGGCACTGAAGCTTTCTTT. Translating it yields CASSLGTSGTEAFF.

V usage is TRBV5-5 and J usage is TRBJ2-3; 7 nucleotides align to TRBD1. CDR1 and CDR2 (germline): SGHKS, YYEKEE (reference sequence). V lost 5 bases and J lost 2; bases outside the gene matches: 8. CDR3 length equals 15 residues. CDR3 loop: CASRPPGQITDTQYF. The CDR3 bases are TGTGCCAGCAGGCCGCCGGGACAGATCACAGATACGCAGTATTTT. Drawing the rest from reference TRBV5-5 and TRBJ2-3, the complete variable domain is DAGVTQSPTHLIKTRGQQVTLRCSPISGHKSVSWYQQVLGQGPQFIFQYYEKEERGRGNFPDRFSARQFPNYSSELNVNALLLGDSALYLCASRPPGQITDTQYFGPGTRLTVL.

This clone was detected only once. The chain is built from TRBV6-2 or TRBV6-3 and TRBJ2-7; 11 bases are shared with TRBD2. The J segment lost 0 bases and the V segment lost 2 bases, leaving 6 bases of the junction unmatched. CDR1 and CDR2 (germline): MNHEY, SVGEGT. The CDR3 extends over 17 amino acids. This CDR3 is CASSYGGTSGSSYEQYF. The CDR3 region has the DNA TGTGCCAGCAGTTACGGGGGGACTAGCGGTTCCTCCTACGAGCAGTACTTC.

This chain links TRBV5-5 with TRBJ1-3; D is unclear. The CDR3 covers 15 residues. Deletions cut 0 bases from V and 0 bases from J, with 7 bases between. Germline lookup yields CDR1 SGHKS and CDR2 YYEKEE (reference sequence). The CDR3 loop is CASSLGGSSGNTIYF. The CDR3 DNA sequence: TGTGCCAGCAGCTTGGGTGGGAGCTCTGGAAACACCATATATTTT.

This clone was seen a single time. The gene calls are TRBV5-4 and TRBJ1-6; unclear D gene. The germline gives CDR1 SGHNT, CDR2 YYREEE (reference sequence). CDR3 length: 13 residues. The V end was cut by 4 bases, the J end by 7 bases, with 9 bases between. CDR3 sequence (DNA): TGTGCCAGCAGCAACTCCCCAAATTCACCCCTCCACTTT. Protein sequence: CASSNSPNSPLHF.

This clone was detected once. Other DNA sequences from this sample encode an identical CDR3 as well. The CDR3 sequence is CSVEPGETQYF. The CDR3, as DNA: TGCAGCGTTGAGCCAGGGGAGACCCAGTACTTC. The J gene is TRBJ2-5, the V gene TRBV29-1, with a possible D match to TRBD1 (5 bases). CDR3 size: 11 residues. Germline V gene lookup returns CDR1 SQVTM and CDR2 ANQGSEA. Trimming removed 3 bases from V and 5 bases from J, with 7 bases in between.

Regarding this clone: The same CDR3 arises from other DNA sequences in this sample as well. The chain carries TRBV12-3 or TRBV12-4 and TRBJ1-1; unclear D gene. The CDR3 totals 13 residues. With 3 bases removed from V and 1 base from J, the gap between germline ends came to 6 bases. The CDR3 nucleotides read TGTGCCAGCAGTTTTTCAGGGAACACTGAAGCTTTCTTT. Its protein product is CASSFSGNTEAFF.

The V gene is TRBV28, the J gene TRBJ1-3; 7 bases line up with TRBD1. With V trimmed by 5 bases and J by 5 bases, 9 bases remained unmatched. The V gene's germline CDR1 is MDHEN and CDR2 SYDVKM. The CDR3 consists of 15 residues. CDR3 in amino acids: CASSVFGTERNTIYF. CDR3 in DNA: TGTGCCAGCAGTGTATTCGGGACAGAGAGAAACACCATATATTTT.